This TCR beta chain emerged from a study of T cells after yellow fever vaccination (dated by TCRdb to about 2019). Turning to the overall study: The SMART-Seq v4 Ultra Low Input RNA kit was used to prepare libraries from fractions with low cell numbers. To track T-cell clones before and after primary and booster YFV17D yellow fever vaccination, bulk TCR alpha and beta repertoires were sequenced longitudinally. Two healthy male donors, one aged 18 to 30 and one aged 30 to 40 years, made up the cohort. Blood was collected at multiple timepoints before and after primary and secondary immunization, and bulk PBMC replicates and cell subsets were isolated.

A note on this clonotype: Its antigen is unknown. Per-nucleotide qualities are absent, and no much larger clonotype sits a single base away.

The sample's treatment or condition label, decoded: live attenuated yellow fever vaccine strain. At each blood-draw timepoint, two biological replicates of bulk PBMCs were obtained. A standard Ficoll-Paque protocol was used to isolate PBMCs from peripheral blood. TriZol was used to extract RNA from bulk PBMCs, CD4 and CD8 fractions, and dextramer-positive and dextramer-negative fractions. TCR cDNA was synthesized by 5'RACE template switching, which introduced a universal primer site and unique molecular identifiers. cDNA synthesis was primed from both the TCR alpha and TCR beta constant segments. Library amplification used two PCR steps, and the second PCR step added sample barcodes and sequencing adapters. Sequencing of libraries was performed on Illumina HiSeq 2500 (2x100 bp) or NovaSeq (2x150 bp). Turning to the authors' computational methods: MIGEC was used to demultiplex reads and collapse the reads into UMI consensus sequences, and MiXCR was used for V(D)J alignment. Using edgeR on replicate PBMC samples, clonotypes were called vaccine-responding if FDR was below 0.01 and the log2 fold change was above 5 up to day 15. Each bulk clonotype was labeled CD4 or CD8 based on which sequenced repertoire, CD4 or CD8, contained the clonotype at higher abundance. Using fastp at Q25 and MiXCR, TCRdb reprocessed the public reads and kept productive beta chains. For every CDR3 protein sequence, its rows merge into one entry that carries the most common genes and DNA. In this record, the V and J calls reflect TCRdb's handling and not the investigators' own analysis. The sample data list around 500,000 distinct CDR3 sequences, and just over 20% of these were observed just once. Jointly, the top ten make up about 16% of the sample.

The germline V gene specifies MNHNS as CDR1 and SASEGT as CDR2. V is shortened by 5 bases, J by 3 bases, and the region joining them spans 16 bases. The CDR3 has 15 amino acids, counting the end cysteine and phenylalanine. The read is trimmed to its CDR3 DNA, 45 bases read in frame from base 1. Broader findings and caveats from the paper: A small share of clonotypes was detected in both CD4 and CD8 compartments, with the overlap likely arising from convergent recombination. Most clones expanded after primary vaccination were re-detected after the booster (96% of CD4 and roughly 87% of CD8), suggesting broad memory maintenance. Because only two donors were included in the study, the extent to which the findings can be generalized is limited. FACS-sorted repertoires could contain abundant contaminating clonotypes from the bulk population, so computational filtering was required. The secondary T-cell response was found to be weaker but faster than the primary response, with a peak reached on day 5 rather than on day 15.

The rearrangement joined TRBV6-1 to TRBJ1-1; TRBD1 is a weak D gene call, 5 bases matching. The sample here was PBMCs, taken approximately 22 days after the first yellow fever vaccination. The receptor was isolated from a man aged 18 to 29 who received the YFV17D yellow fever vaccine. CDR3 protein: CASSRDGPAYTEAFF. The DNA reads as follows: TGTGCCAGCAGTCGGGACGGTCCCGCATACACTGAAGCTTTCTTT.